This T cell receptor (beta chain) appears in the sequencing data of a study of shared clonotypes between healthy human individuals (dated by TCRdb to about 2020). For context, the study as a whole: A couple of women and a few men aged 18 to 49 years were included in the cohort. For each donor, CD4 naive and CD4 memory were each given three plates, CD8 naive was given two plates, and CD8 memory was given one plate. To estimate repertoire size and how much clonotypes are shared between individuals, the study performed deep sequencing of blood TCR repertoires from 4 to 6 healthy adults. Libraries were prepared and TCR repertoires were sequenced by different laboratories using diverse techniques, in order to increase sequencing depth and limit assay-specific biases. Between about 0.85 and 9.5 billion PBMCs per donor were obtained by leukapheresis.

Here is what the overall study found, with its caveats: Because the study included a small number of donors, the genetic and exposure-history diversity represented was limited. Naive subsets generally had larger estimated clonotype richness than memory subsets did. Based on pairwise subsampling, the degree of clonotype sharing among donors was expected to be affected by sequencing depth. Rarefaction of sorted-subset datasets indicated incomplete sequencing despite the large sequencing depth. Sharing across a few donors was observed for around 5% of naive CD4, 3% to 3.5% of naive CD8, over 2% of memory CD4, and less than 0.45% of memory CD8 clonotypes. Compared with non-shared clonotypes, clonotypes shared by all four sorted-subset donors had higher generation probabilities. Sampling was restricted to blood, and TCR repertoires in tissues likely differ from the TCR repertoires found in blood.

Its CDR3 holds 14 amino acids, cysteine through phenylalanine. Left in the record is the CDR3 DNA by itself, 42 bases read in frame from the first base. The germline ends are 14 bases apart after V is trimmed by 5 bases and J by 6 bases. The germline V gene (reference sequence) gives CDR1 as LNHNV and CDR2 as YYDKDF. A note on this clone: Its antigen target is currently unknown. Base qualities were left out, and no much larger clone turns up one base away.

Healthy HIV-negative adults with no recently reported acute infections or vaccinations were included as donors. Every donor was a Caucasian adult living in Nashville, Tennessee, USA. CD4+ T cells were enriched through magnetic negative selection, after which naive cells were positively selected on CD45RA and the remaining negative fraction served as the memory subset. Blood was collected by leukapheresis, and PBMCs were isolated by Ficoll-Histopaque density gradient centrifugation and then cryopreserved in liquid nitrogen vapor phase. Purity and quantity of every magnetically sorted T cell population were checked by analytical flow cytometry. Genomic DNA was isolated from every sorted fraction and measured by UV absorbance on a Nanodrop 2000c. Using the deep immunoSEQ assay, TCR CDR3 regions were amplified from genomic DNA by multiplex PCR. Genomic DNA extracted from each cell subset was distributed evenly over all wells of several immunoSEQ 96-well plates, and each plate served as one replicate. Each replicate PCR for sorted subsets received roughly 200 ng genomic DNA, equal to roughly 33,000 T cell genomes. The purified libraries were quantified using a Qubit 3.0 fluorometer, sized with a Bioanalyzer 2100, and then quantified again using the KAPA Library Quantification kit. Each immunoSEQ 96-well plate was sequenced on its own single-read 150-cycle Illumina NextSeq 550 flow cell. The paper's processing steps were these. Because the immunoSEQ output included only junctional sequences and no quality scores, the filtering could not be the same as the filtering used for full-length reads. Sequences were annotated with PyIR, a Python wrapper for IgBLAST v1.9, using IMGT germline references to assign V/J genes and CDR3. Reads were filtered out if the reads had weak V/J assignments (E-value above 1e-6), no CDR3, stop codons, out-of-frame junctions, or ambiguous translated residues. V3J clonotypes were defined by identical inferred V gene, J gene, and CDR3 amino acid sequence. Percentage overlap between repertoires was calculated by dividing the number of shared unique clonotypes by the size of the smaller repertoire. Three approaches were used to assess repertoire richness: RTK rarefaction, the Chao1 estimator, and Recon v2.1 estimates of unobserved clonotypes. For all TCRbeta clonotypes obtained by the gDNA method from a few donors, generation probabilities were computed with OLGA. Entries here come from immuneACCESS through TCRdb and include only in-frame sequences with V and J called. Some clones fail to appear in such tables; in the studies checked, an unresolved V gene covers under half of the shortfall, and the cause of the remainder is unknown. From that table come the V and J calls and clone size; the DNA was used to work out D and trimming. A total of more than 2,000,000 clones appear in this sample, approximately 95% of them only once. The top ten hold roughly 0.36% of the sample.

The sample taken for sequencing was naive CD4+ T cells from PBMCs. The cell subset or site label on this specimen signifies: CD45RA+ positively selected. The clonotype comes from a man younger than 30 in good health. Some clones in this sample may be carry-over from other donors' samples. The rearrangement joined TRBV15 to TRBJ1-5, with the D gene uncertain. At the DNA level, the sequence is TGTGCCACCAGCCTCGGCCCGTCGGGTCAGCCCCAGCATTTT. Translated, this gives CATSLGPSGQPQHF. The full variable domain, completed from the reference TRBV15 and TRBJ1-5 proteins outside the CDR3, reads DAMVIQNPRYQVTQFGKPVTLSCSQTLNHNVMYWYQQKSSQAPKLLFHYYDKDFNNEADTPDNFQSRRPNTSFCFLDIRSPGLGDTAMYLCATSLGPSGQPQHFGDGTRLSIL.